This T cell receptor beta chain was identified during a study of technical replicates of blood from several donors. Only in-frame clones appear in the TCRdb table, and some are missing; sequencing was by immunoSEQ multiplex PCR. This repertoire shows approximately 74,000 clones, over 80% found once; its top ten account for around 4.6%. Material: PBMCs. The sequence came from a human donor in good health. Some clones in this sample may be carry-over from other donors' samples.

The chain's CDR3 is CAISEPGDTGELFF. The CDR3 DNA reads TGTGCCATCAGTGAGCCTGGAGACACCGGGGAGCTGTTTTTT. The chain uses TRBV10-3 and TRBJ2-2, with no clear D. CDR3 length equals 14 residues. The germline V gene encodes CDR1 ENHRY and CDR2 SYGVKD. Trimming removed 2 bases from V and 3 bases from J, with 7 bases in between.